Below, 30 T cell receptor beta chains from the same sample are listed, as sequenced in a study of PD-L1 blockade in urothelial cancer. Generated by immunoSEQ multiplex PCR, the TCRdb table keeps only in-frame clones and is missing some. The repertoire holds around 100,000 clones, with about 85% as singletons. The starting material was PBMCs, obtained around atezolizumab (anti-PD-L1) treatment. Source of these receptors: a man aged 50-60 years with urothelial cancer.

The V call is TRBV7-9, the J call TRBJ2-5, with 12 positions matching TRBD2. J lost 5 bases, V lost 4 bases, and 8 bases had no gene match. Germline CDR1 and CDR2: SEHNR and FQNEAQ (reference sequence). The CDR3 runs to 16 residues. The CDR3: CASSWGLAGGKETQYF. CDR3 nucleotide sequence: TGTGCCAGCAGCTGGGGCCTAGCGGGAGGGAAGGAGACCCAGTACTTC.

By sample share, this clone is medium-sized. This chain uses TRBV27 with TRBJ1-1, with D possibly being TRBD1 (6 bases). The germline V and J ends were trimmed by 2 bases and 0 bases, with 10 bases remaining between them. The CDR3 consists of 15 residues. Looked up from germline, CDR1 is MNHEY and CDR2 is SMNVEV (reference sequence). CDR3 in amino acids: CASSLQGYMNTEAFF. In DNA form, the CDR3 reads TGTGCCAGCAGTTTACAGGGGTACATGAACACTGAAGCTTTCTTT.

This rearrangement joins TRBV6-5 to TRBJ2-6, with a weak D call TRBD2 (5 bases). V was pared by 8 bases and J by 0 bases, with 8 bases between. This CDR3 comprises 14 residues. Germline CDR1 is MNHEY and CDR2 is SVGAGI. The CDR3 DNA is TGTGCCAGCCGGGATGTCTCTGGGGCCAACGTCCTGACTTTC. Its protein is CASRDVSGANVLTF.

Regarding this clone: No conserved phenylalanine or tryptophan is present at the end of the CDR3, so a read error is the likely explanation. The limits of the CDR3 on the DNA are not certain, so only TCRdb's listed CDR3 is given. J is TRBJ2-7 and V is TRBV28; the table's D gene call, TRBD2, was not cross checked with the DNA. From its first to its last residue, the CDR3 has 13 amino acids. Per the germline V gene, CDR1 is MDHEN and CDR2 is SYDVKM. The CDR3 loop reads CASSLPSGTRVAL.

This clone appeared once. The chain couples TRBV28 to TRBJ1-5; TRBD1 agrees at 7 bases. Trimming removed 8 bases from V and 0 bases from J; junction bases left unmatched: 7. CDR1 is MDHEN, CDR2 SYDVKM, per germline. The CDR3 contains 15 residues. The chain's CDR3 is CASLAGQISNQPQHF. In DNA, the CDR3 is TGTGCCAGCTTAGCGGGACAGATTAGCAATCAGCCCCAGCATTTT. Variable domain in full (rest from reference TRBV28 and TRBJ1-5): DVKVTQSSRYLVKRTGEKVFLECVQDMDHENMFWYRQDPGLGLRLIYFSYDVKMKEKGDIPEGYSVSREKKERFSLILESASTNQTSMYLCASLAGQISNQPQHFGDGTRLSIL.

Only one count was recorded for this clone. This sequence joins TRBV27 and TRBJ1-2; the match to TRBD1 covers 7 bases. J gave up 7 bases and V 3 bases, and 11 bases lay outside the gene matches. This CDR3 has 15 residues. Germline V gives CDR1 MNHEY, CDR2 SMNVEV (reference sequence). The CDR3 nucleotides read TGTGCCAGCAGTTTTACACAGGGGCTCAATCGTGGCTACACCTTC. It codes for CASSFTQGLNRGYTF.

This clone was observed a handful of times. V usage is TRBV13 and J usage is TRBJ2-7; 14 bases line up with TRBD2. From germline, CDR1 is PRHDT and CDR2 FYEKMQ (reference sequence). V shed 3 bases, J shed 7 bases, and the junction held 5 bases outside the gene matches. The CDR3 consists of 15 residues. CDR3 loop: CASSFGLAGGREQYF. The CDR3 bases are TGTGCCAGCAGCTTCGGACTAGCGGGAGGTAGAGAGCAGTACTTC.

The J gene is TRBJ1-1, the V gene TRBV7-9, with D possibly being TRBD1 (5 bases). The germline V and J ends were trimmed by 0 bases and 1 base, with 9 bases remaining between them. Germline lookup yields CDR1 SEHNR and CDR2 FQNEAQ (reference sequence). This CDR3 has 15 amino acids. The CDR3 bases are TGTGCCAGCAGCTTAGCGTCCAGGGCGAACACTGAAGCTTTCTTT. Encoded protein: CASSLASRANTEAFF.

V is TRBV5-4 and J is TRBJ2-7, with a possible D match to TRBD1 (5 bases). Trimming pared 5 bases from V and 2 bases from J, leaving 11 bases between. This CDR3 has 13 residues. Germline-derived CDR1 and CDR2 are SGHNT and YYREEE (reference sequence). CDR3 protein: CASSFSTAYEQYF. The CDR3 DNA sequence: TGTGCCAGCAGTTTTTCGACAGCCTACGAGCAGTACTTC.

The V and J genes are TRBV18 and TRBJ2-7; 11 bases are a match to TRBD2. V lost 0 bases and J lost 6; bases outside the gene matches: 13. CDR1 and CDR2 (germline): KGHSH, LQKENI. This CDR3 has 18 amino acids. CDR3 nucleotide sequence: TGTGCCAGCTCACCACCGACTGGAACTAGCGGGGGACGGGCCGAGCAGTACTTC. Residues: CASSPPTGTSGGRAEQYF.

The count of this clone is one. The CDR3 nucleotides read TGTGCCAGCAGATCCCAGGGGGCGGGTGGCTACACCTTC. Residues: CASRSQGAGGYTF. The J gene is TRBJ1-2, the V gene TRBV6-5; 8 bases agree with TRBD1. J lost 7 bases, V lost 6 bases, and 7 bases had no gene match. In germline, CDR1 is MNHEY, CDR2 SVGAGI. This CDR3 region has 13 residues.

This clone was found a few times. The chain recombines TRBV29-1 with TRBJ1-1; D possibly corresponds to TRBD1 (5 bases). The germline V and J ends were trimmed by 6 bases and 0 bases, with 11 bases remaining between them. The CDR3 has 13 residues. Germline CDR1 SQVTM, CDR2 ANQGSEA. CDR3 protein: CSVVAGLNTEAFF. Written as DNA, the CDR3 is TGCAGCGTAGTAGCAGGGTTGAACACTGAAGCTTTCTTT. The whole variable domain, filled in from reference TRBV29-1 and TRBJ1-1, reads SAVISQKPSRDICQRGTSLTIQCQVDSQVTMMFWYRQQPGQSLTLIATANQGSEATYESGFVIDKFPISRPNLTFSTLTVSNMSPEDSSIYLCSVVAGLNTEAFFGQGTRLTVV.

The rearrangement links TRBV5-1 to TRBJ2-5, with 7 nucleotides matching TRBD1. The CDR3 sequence is 14 residues long. The germline V gene encodes CDR1 SGHRS and CDR2 YFSETQ. Trimming at V came to 3 bases and at J to 4 bases, leaving 6 bases not matched to a gene. This CDR3 reads CASSSGQPRETQYF. CDR3 nucleotides: TGCGCCAGCAGCTCGGGACAGCCTAGAGAGACCCAGTACTTC.

This clone was found a few times. The chain employs TRBV6-6 and TRBJ2-7, with 8 positions matching TRBD2. CDR3 length: 14 amino acids. V shed 4 bases, J shed 0 bases, and the junction held 2 bases outside the gene matches. Germline CDR1 and CDR2: MNHNY and SVGAGI (reference sequence). This chain's CDR3 is CASSLGTSSYEQYF. The CDR3 DNA reads as TGTGCCAGCAGTTTAGGGACTAGCTCCTACGAGCAGTACTTC.

This clone was found once. CDR3 DNA sequence: TGCGCCAGCAGCCAAGGCGAGGCGCGCCCCTACAATGAGCAGTTCTTC. The encoded protein is CASSQGEARPYNEQFF. This sequence joins TRBV4-1 and TRBJ2-1; the D is unclear. Trimming left V 1 base short and J 2 bases short, with 12 bases between. The germline CDR1 and CDR2 sequences are MGHRA and YSYEKL. This CDR3 region has 16 residues.

The chain recombines TRBV19 with TRBJ1-1; no clear D gene. Germline assignment: CDR1 LNHDA and CDR2 SQIVND (reference sequence). Trimming removed 7 bases from V and 4 bases from J, with 13 bases in between. The CDR3 runs to 13 residues. The CDR3 bases are TGTGCCAGTAACTTACGGGGTGGCACTGAAGCTTTCTTT. It yields the protein CASNLRGGTEAFF.

The chain is built from TRBV4-2 and TRBJ1-4; D remains ambiguous. The CDR3 spans 15 residues. V lost 0 bases to trimming and J lost 10 bases, with 15 bases between them. Germline CDR1 and CDR2: LGHNA and YNFKEQ. The CDR3 nucleotides are TGTGCCAGCAGCCAAGATAGTAGCGGGCCGGGAAAACTGTTTTTT. It yields the protein CASSQDSSGPGKLFF.

V is TRBV11-2 and J is TRBJ1-6; 8 bases align to TRBD1. Germline trimming cut 1 base from V and 9 bases from J; bases unmatched to any gene: 8. CDR3 length: 16 residues. From germline, CDR1 is SGHAT and CDR2 FQNNGV. The CDR3 is CASSLGQGQGISPLHF. The CDR3 DNA follows: TGTGCCAGCAGCTTAGGTCAAGGACAGGGAATTTCACCCCTCCACTTT.

J is TRBJ1-1 and V is TRBV7-8, with a possible D match to TRBD1 (5 bases). V dropped 5 bases and J dropped 1 base, with 8 bases sitting between them. From germline, CDR1 is SGHVS and CDR2 FQNEAQ. This CDR3 is built from 13 residues. CDR3 loop: CASSPGQNTEAFF. CDR3 nucleotide sequence: TGTGCCAGCAGCCCTGGACAGAACACTGAAGCTTTCTTT.

Concerning this clone: Other DNA sequences in the sample encode the same CDR3. This chain uses TRBV4-2 with TRBJ1-2; tentatively, D is TRBD1 (5 bases). The CDR3 runs to 14 residues. Trimming stripped 1 base from V and 2 bases from J, with 8 bases between. Germline-derived CDR1 and CDR2 are LGHNA and YNFKEQ. The CDR3 loop is CASSQAGGNYGYTF. The CDR3, as DNA: TGTGCCAGCAGCCAAGCCGGGGGGAACTATGGCTACACCTTC.

This chain links TRBV9 with TRBJ2-1; TRBD1 matches at 8 bases. With 3 bases clipped from V and 1 base from J, the junction kept 3 bases outside the gene matches. Germline V gives CDR1 SGDLS, CDR2 YYNGEE. The CDR3 length is 15 residues. CDR3 sequence (DNA): TGTGCCAGCAGCGCCCAGGGGGCGTCCTACAATGAGCAGTTCTTC. The encoded protein is CASSAQGASYNEQFF.

The V gene is TRBV28, the J gene TRBJ2-7; possible D gene TRBD1, 6 bases. V was clipped by 4 bases and J by 2 bases, with 15 bases between them. Looked up from germline, CDR1 is MDHEN and CDR2 is SYDVKM. The CDR3 totals 15 residues. CDR3 sequence (DNA): TGTGCCAGCAGTTCGGCCTACAGGGCACCCTACGAGCAGTACTTC. Protein sequence: CASSSAYRAPYEQYF.

This chain uses TRBV7-9 with TRBJ1-6; weak D call: TRBD1 (6 bases). Germline CDR1 SEHNR, CDR2 FQNEAQ (reference sequence). Trimming removed 0 bases from V and 5 bases from J, with 8 bases in between. This CDR3 has 15 residues. CDR3 sequence: CASSLATGDNSPLHF. The CDR3 nucleotides are TGTGCCAGCAGCTTAGCGACAGGTGATAATTCACCCCTCCACTTT.

V is TRBV7-9 and J is TRBJ1-2; a possible D gene is TRBD1 (6 bases). Trimming pared 8 bases from V and 5 bases from J, leaving 15 bases between. This CDR3 is 13 amino acids long. The germline gives CDR1 SEHNR, CDR2 FQNEAQ (reference sequence). The chain's CDR3 is CASASGGRYGYTF. The CDR3 coding sequence is TGTGCCAGCGCCTCCGGGGGGCGTTATGGCTACACCTTC. Full variable domain (rest looked up from reference TRBV7-9 and TRBJ1-2): DTGVSQNPRHKITKRGQNVTFRCDPISEHNRLYWYRQTLGQGPEFLTYFQNEAQLEKSRLLSDRFSAERPKGSFSTLEIQRTEQGDSAMYLCASASGGRYGYTFGSGTRLTVV.

The chain joins TRBV19 to TRBJ2-1, with 8 bases aligning to TRBD2. Germline V CDR1 and CDR2: LNHDA, SQIVND (reference sequence). The V segment lost 6 bases and the J segment 3 bases; nucleotides outside the gene matches: 10. The CDR3 has 16 residues. In DNA, the CDR3 is TGTGCCAGTAGCCCCCCGGGACTAGTTTTCTACAATGAGCAGTTCTTC. This translates into CASSPPGLVFYNEQFF.

This clone was recorded once. This sequence joins TRBV6-1 and TRBJ2-5, with D maybe TRBD2 (5 bases). This CDR3 has 12 amino acids. Germline CDR1 MNHNS, CDR2 SASEGT. V lost 8 bases and J 3 bases, leaving 10 bases between the germline ends. The CDR3 DNA follows: TGTGCCAGCCGCGGGCCAGAAGAGACCCAGTACTTC. Its protein is CASRGPEETQYF.

The V call is TRBV5-4, the J call TRBJ2-3, with 9 bases matching TRBD2. The V gene end was trimmed by 1 base and the J gene end by 4 bases; junction bases not matched to a gene: 7. The germline V gene has CDR1 SGHNT and CDR2 YYREEE (reference sequence). The CDR3 has 16 residues. CDR3 nucleotides: TGTGCCAGCAGCTTGCGGTGGGCGGGGGGGGCAGATACGCAGTATTTT. This encodes CASSLRWAGGADTQYF. The entire variable domain, with the rest obtained from reference TRBV5-4 and TRBJ2-3, is as follows: ETGVTQSPTHLIKTRGQQVTLRCSSQSGHNTVSWYQQALGQGPQFIFQYYREEENGRGNFPPRFSGLQFPNYSSELNVNALELDDSALYLCASSLRWAGGADTQYFGPGTRLTVL.

This clone appeared a single time. The chain recombines TRBV11-1 with TRBJ2-3; 12 nucleotides agree with TRBD2. This CDR3 is 16 amino acids long. Germline V lookup: CDR1 SGHAT, CDR2 FQDESV (reference sequence). The trim removed 5 bases at V and 6 bases at J, leaving 9 bases unmatched. The CDR3 is CASSPTLAGGADTQYF. The CDR3 DNA reads TGTGCCAGCAGCCCCACACTAGCGGGAGGAGCGGATACGCAGTATTTT.

The chain is built from TRBV5-1 and TRBJ1-3; perhaps TRBD1 as D (6 bases). The germline CDR1 and CDR2 sequences are SGHRS and YFSETQ. Trimming stripped 2 bases from V and 0 bases from J, with 15 bases between. This CDR3 spans 17 amino acids. DNA for the CDR3: TGCGCCAGCAGCTTTAATCCCTCGGACAGCTCTGGAAACACCATATATTTT. Translated: CASSFNPSDSSGNTIYF.

The chain is built from TRBV5-4 and TRBJ2-1; D uncertain. This CDR3 comprises 12 residues. Per germline, CDR1 SGHNT and CDR2 YYREEE (reference sequence). Between the trimmed V and J ends, which lost 0 bases and 14 bases, there was a span of 12 bases. In DNA, the CDR3 is TGTGCCAGCAGCTTGGGACGCGGTTTGGAGTTCTTC. Protein sequence: CASSLGRGLEFF.